Shown below are 20 T cell receptor beta chains from a single sample sequenced in a study of tumor-infiltrating lymphocytes in primary liver carcinoma. TCR beta cDNA was made from approximately 500 ng total RNA with a constant-region primer. Investigators got TCR beta libraries out of three nested multiplex PCR rounds, done with slightly modified ARM-PCR. The study ran its first two PCR rounds for nine to ten cycles each, using TRBV1-TRBV30 forward primers and a C-beta reverse primer. One entry per CDR3 protein, called by TCRdb with MiXCR from the multiplex PCR reads. The sample yields around 330,000 distinct CDR3 sequences, roughly 60% seen once. In addition to blood RNA drawn from unsorted whole blood, germline DNA was extracted. Sample: peripheral blood. Receptors originate from a man in his forties with primary liver carcinoma and hepatitis B virus infection.

The V gene is TRBV28, the J gene TRBJ2-1; D call uncertain. V was shortened by 4 bases and J by 12 bases, with 13 bases between the two germline ends. The germline V gene encodes CDR1 MDHEN and CDR2 SYDVKM. The CDR3 contains 12 residues. This CDR3 is CASSSRPSGQFF. In nucleotides, the CDR3 is TGTGCCAGCAGTTCCCGACCCAGTGGGCAGTTCTTC.

As to this clonotype: Because it lacks the conserved phenylalanine or tryptophan at the end, this CDR3 is likely a read error. This chain connects TRBV11-2 to TRBJ2-7, with 8 bases aligning to TRBD2. The germline CDR1 and CDR2 sequences are SGHAT and FQNNGV. After removal of 6 bases from V and 3 bases from J, the junction contained 10 bases not matched to a gene. The CDR3 loop spans 15 amino acids. In nucleotides, the CDR3 is TGTGCCAGCAGATACGCCGGGACTAGGCTCTACGAGCAGTACTGC. This translates into CASRYAGTRLYEQYC.

With regard to this clonotype: One end of the junction fails to match germline, which may point to a read error. The chain joins TRBV7-8 to TRBJ2-1; weak D call: TRBD2 (7 bases). This CDR3 contains 17 residues. Looked up from germline, CDR1 is SGHVS and CDR2 is FQNEAQ. The DNA for the CDR3 is TGTGCCAGCAGCTTAACTAACAGGGAGGGAGCCCTCAGTGAGCAGCCCTTC. This sequence encodes CASSLTNREGALSEQPF.

With respect to this clonotype: A much larger clone lies a single base off, so this may be a read error. The chain's CDR3 is CASSLGDPNRDTQYF. DNA of the CDR3: TGTGCCAGCAGCTTGGGGGACCCGAACAGGGATACGCAGTATTTT. This chain connects TRBV5-4 to TRBJ2-3; possibly TRBD1 or TRBD2 for D (5 bases each). Germline loops: CDR1 SGHNT, CDR2 YYREEE (reference sequence). The V gene lost 0 bases and the J gene lost 6 bases, with 14 bases spanning the gap. This CDR3 is 15 amino acids long.

The chain uses TRBV6-5 and TRBJ2-1, with D possibly TRBD1 on 6 matching bases. CDR3 length equals 16 residues. Between the trimmed V and J ends, which lost 8 bases and 7 bases, there was a span of 24 bases. CDR1 is MNHEY, CDR2 SVGAGI, per germline. CDR3 protein: CASGPIRGHGRNEQFF. In DNA, the CDR3 is TGTGCCAGCGGACCGATTCGGGGACATGGCAGGAATGAGCAGTTCTTC.

On this clonotype: A junction boundary mismatches the germline segment, possibly from a read error. The rearrangement joins TRBV4-3 to TRBJ2-3; weak D call: TRBD1 (5 bases). The germline V gene has CDR1 LGHNA and CDR2 YSLEER. This CDR3 has 15 residues. In DNA form, the CDR3 reads TGCGTCAGCAGCCAAACCCCTGGGGCTACAGATACGCAGTATTTT. This sequence encodes CVSSQTPGATDTQYF.

Notes on this clonotype: At one boundary the junction diverges from the germline segment, which might be a read error. This rearrangement joins TRBV30 to TRBJ2-7, with a weak D call TRBD1 (6 bases). The CDR3 runs 15 residues. Germline V gene lookup returns CDR1 GTSNPN and CDR2 SVGIG (reference sequence). DNA of the CDR3: TGTGCTTGGAGTGCAGGACAGAGGAGCTCCTACGAGCAGTACTTC. Its translation: CAWSAGQRSSYEQYF.

The CDR3: CASSLSAAATSYEQYF. The CDR3 DNA sequence: TGCGCCAGCAGCTTGTCGGCTGCGGCCACCTCCTACGAGCAGTACTTC. The J gene is TRBJ2-7, the V gene TRBV5-1; no firm D call. The CDR3 runs 16 residues. Germline V gene sequence: CDR1 SGHRS, CDR2 YFSETQ. The germline V and J ends were trimmed by 1 base and 0 bases, with 14 bases remaining between them.

As regards this clonotype: One end of the junction does not line up with germline, which may come from a read error. The rearrangement uses TRBV6-1 and TRBJ1-3, with 7 positions matching TRBD1. Germline CDR1 is MNHNS and CDR2 is SASEGT. This CDR3 is 15 amino acids long. The CDR3 here is CASSGQGFSGNTTYF. Written as DNA, the CDR3 is TGTGCCAGCAGTGGACAGGGCTTCTCTGGAAACACCACATATTTT.

The V and J genes are TRBV28 and TRBJ2-2; D unresolved. The CDR3 is 16 amino acids. Trimming cost V 7 bases and J 2 bases, with 17 bases left between them. Germline CDR1 MDHEN, CDR2 SYDVKM. CDR3 in amino acids: CASIPLPKLNTGELFF. The CDR3 bases are TGTGCCAGCATCCCACTCCCCAAACTTAACACCGGGGAGCTGTTTTTT.

Of note for this clonotype: One end of the junction is discordant with germline, which a read error may explain. The chain carries TRBV6-4 and TRBJ2-3; 9 nucleotides agree with TRBD2. The germline V gene has CDR1 MRHNA and CDR2 SNTAGT. The CDR3 has 14 residues. CDR3: CASSDGTSTDMQYF. The CDR3 DNA sequence: TGTGCCAGCAGTGACGGGACTAGCACAGATATGCAGTATTTT.

On this clonotype: Its ends do not fully match the called genes, so a read error is possible. The chain combines TRBV6-2 or TRBV6-3 with TRBJ2-1; D is uncertain. The CDR3 has 17 residues. CDR1 and CDR2 from the germline V gene are MNHEY and SVGEGT. DNA of the CDR3: TGTGCCAACAGTACGGGCCGTCGGATAAGTTCCTACAATGAGCAGTTCTTC. Translation gives CANSTGRRISSYNEQFF.

As to this clonotype: Mismatch with germline at one junction end may stem from a read error. V gene TRBV5-6 combines with J gene TRBJ2-7; TRBD1 matches 9 bases. The germline V gene has CDR1 SGHDT and CDR2 YYEEEE. The CDR3 totals 14 residues. As DNA, the CDR3 is TGTGCCAGTAGCTGGGACAGGGTGATGTACGAGCAGTACTTC. Its translation: CASSWDRVMYEQYF.

This clonotype was detected only a few times. V and J are TRBV5-6 and TRBJ2-7; D tentatively fits TRBD1 or TRBD2 (5 bases each). Trimming stripped 0 bases from V and 0 bases from J, with 7 bases between. Germline V gene data show CDR1 as SGHDT and CDR2 as YYEEEE. The CDR3 runs to 14 residues. The CDR3 sequence: CASSLGGNSYEQYF. The CDR3 DNA reads as TGTGCCAGCAGCTTGGGGGGGAACTCCTACGAGCAGTACTTC.

This clonotype was recorded many times. V and J are TRBV4-1 and TRBJ2-1; possible D gene TRBD2, 5 bases. The V gene's germline CDR1 is MGHRA and CDR2 YSYEKL. V was shortened by 1 base and J by 3 bases, with 19 bases between the two germline ends. This CDR3 region has 18 residues. The CDR3 protein is CASSQGSPDYQIYNEQFF. The CDR3 coding sequence is TGCGCCAGCAGCCAAGGTAGCCCTGACTACCAAATCTACAATGAGCAGTTCTTC.

This clonotype was recorded a few times. The chain couples TRBV7-9 to TRBJ1-5; TRBD1 is a possible D gene (5 bases). Trimming shortened V by 5 bases and J by 1 base, and 12 bases separated the two germline ends. This CDR3 comprises 15 residues. The germline V gene has CDR1 SEHNR and CDR2 FQNEAQ (reference sequence). The CDR3 loop reads CASSPQGGSNQPQHF. CDR3 nucleotide sequence: TGTGCCAGCAGCCCCCAGGGAGGAAGCAATCAGCCCCAGCATTTT.

A remark on this clonotype: Mismatch with germline at one junction end may stem from a read error. The V and J genes are TRBV30 and TRBJ1-2; D is ambiguous. CDR3 size: 11 residues. Germline loops: CDR1 GTSNPN, CDR2 SVGIG (reference sequence). In DNA, the CDR3 is TGTTCCTGGAGATGGTATCATGGCTACACCTTC. Protein sequence: CSWRWYHGYTF. Complete variable domain (other parts from reference TRBV30 and TRBJ1-2): SQTIHQWPATLVQPVGSPLSLECTVEGTSNPNLYWYRQAAGRGLQLLFYSVGIGQISSEVPQNLSASRPQDRQFILSSKKLLLSDSGFYLCSWRWYHGYTFGSGTRLTVV.

This clonotype was observed a handful of times. The genes are TRBV4-3 and TRBJ2-3; D possibly matches TRBD1 or TRBD2 (6 bases each). Germline V gene data show CDR1 as LGHNA and CDR2 as YSLEER. The CDR3 contains 16 residues. Trimming removed 0 bases at V and 3 bases at J, with 13 bases between. In nucleotides, the CDR3 is TGCGCCAGCAGCCAAGATTGGGGGGCGGTTACAGATACGCAGTATTTT. It specifies CASSQDWGAVTDTQYF.

Points on this clonotype: A much larger clonotype is one base distant, so this may be a read error. V gene TRBV29-1 combines with J gene TRBJ1-1; D unclear. The CDR3 totals 12 residues. The germline V gene encodes CDR1 SQVTM and CDR2 ANQGSEA. The DNA for the CDR3 is TGCAGCGTTGCGCAGACGAACACTGATGCTTTCTTT. Translation gives CSVAQTNTDAFF. Combining the CDR3 with reference TRBV29-1 and TRBJ1-1 gives the whole variable domain SAVISQKPSRDICQRGTSLTIQCQVDSQVTMMFWYRQQPGQSLTLIATANQGSEATYESGFVIDKFPISRPNLTFSTLTVSNMSPEDSSIYLCSVAQTNTDAFFGQGTRLTVV.

With regard to this clonotype: A clone one base away is much larger, so this may be a read error. The chain couples TRBV12-3 or TRBV12-4 to TRBJ2-7; no definite D call. The CDR3 runs 11 residues. CDR3 nucleotide sequence: TGTGCGAGCTGGGAACTCTACGAGCAGTACTTC. This translates into CASWELYEQYF.